Below, one TCR beta chain is given with its context. V trimming: 2 bases; J trimming: 4 bases; junction bases outside the gene matches: 11. The CDR3 runs to 18 residues. CDR1 and CDR2 from the germline V gene are GTSNPN and SVGIG (reference sequence). These data originate in a study of blood T cell repertoires in COVID-19. Study in general: Samples taken during acute and convalescent COVID-19 were collected in the United States, Italy and Spain. From T cells, B-cell-depleted T cells, or PBMCs came the material, which was cDNA or gDNA.

Authors' analysis steps: Quantification of nucleated cells was approximated via reference gene primer amplification. Measured with immunoSEQ multiplex PCR; TCRdb has only the in-frame clones, and not every one. D and trimming come from the DNA, and the V and J calls and clone size come from that table. The sample holds 150,000 to 180,000 clones, over 75% seen once. The rearrangement uses TRBV30 and TRBJ2-1; 13 positions match TRBD2. Source material: peripheral blood. The origin of this receptor is a woman between 40 and 55 years old with acute or convalescent COVID-19. This CDR3 is CAWSLVRTSGSWYNEQFF. Here the CDR3 DNA reads TGTGCCTGGAGTCTAGTGCGGACTAGCGGGAGTTGGTACAATGAGCAGTTCTTC.